In its sample, the clone carrying this TCR beta chain was seen a few times. The antigen remains unidentified. V was clipped by 1 base and J by 2 bases; unmatched bases: 8. The CDR3 contains 17 residues. Germline V lookup: CDR1 SGHNT, CDR2 YYREEE (reference sequence). This entry is derived from a study of cytomegalovirus exposure and HLA in healthy donors. Study-wide results and caveats: The classifier was said to identify cytomegalovirus status with high specificity and sensitivity. Presence/absence analysis assumed near-uniform sequencing depth across donors.

It was with 60 Vbeta and 13 Jbeta primers that the PCR ran. The method was immunoSEQ multiplex PCR; TCRdb's version includes in-frame clones alone and lacks a portion of them. The sample shows about 150,000 clones, 75% to 90% of them seen only once. The sample taken for sequencing was PBMCs. The sequence derives from a male donor in good health and CMV-seropositive. The chain links TRBV5-4 to TRBJ2-7, with 11 positions matching TRBD2. CDR3 in amino acids: CASSLKLAGVGTYEQYF. CDR3 DNA: TGTGCCAGCAGCTTGAAACTAGCGGGAGTCGGGACCTACGAGCAGTACTTC.